What follows is one T cell receptor beta chain and its context. Sequenced by immunoSEQ multiplex PCR; TCRdb stores in-frame clones only, minus some. Of about 39,000 clones in the sample, around 74% were seen once. Unmatched junction bases numbered 6, after V lost 7 bases and J lost 3 bases. The CDR3 contains 16 residues. Germline lookup yields CDR1 SGHVS and CDR2 FNYEAQ. These data are taken from a study of blood T cell repertoires in COVID-19. Across the study: Acute-phase and convalescent COVID-19 samples originated in the United States, Italy and Spain.

This chain joins TRBV7-6 and TRBJ1-4, with TRBD1 identical over 12 bases. This TCR was sampled from an older man with acute or convalescent COVID-19. The material sequenced was peripheral blood. The DNA of the CDR3 is TGTGCCAGCACGGCGGGGACAGGGGGCCCTAATGAAAAACTGTTTTTT. Translating it yields CASTAGTGGPNEKLFF.